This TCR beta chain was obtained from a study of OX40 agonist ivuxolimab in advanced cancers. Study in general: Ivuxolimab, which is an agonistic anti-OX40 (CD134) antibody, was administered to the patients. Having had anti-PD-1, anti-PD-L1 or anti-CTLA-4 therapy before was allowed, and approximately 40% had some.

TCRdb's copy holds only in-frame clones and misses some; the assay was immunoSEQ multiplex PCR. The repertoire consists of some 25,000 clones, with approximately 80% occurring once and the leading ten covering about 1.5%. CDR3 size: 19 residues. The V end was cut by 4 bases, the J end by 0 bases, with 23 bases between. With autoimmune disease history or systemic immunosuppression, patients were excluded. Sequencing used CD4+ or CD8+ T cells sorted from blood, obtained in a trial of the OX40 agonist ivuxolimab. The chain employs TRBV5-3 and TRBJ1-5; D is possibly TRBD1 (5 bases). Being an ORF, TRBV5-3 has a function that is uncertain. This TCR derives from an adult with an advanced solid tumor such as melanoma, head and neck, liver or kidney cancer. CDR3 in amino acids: CARSQQYARGVYSNQPQHF. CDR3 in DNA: TGTGCCAGAAGCCAACAATACGCCCGGGGGGTCTATAGCAATCAGCCCCAGCATTTT.